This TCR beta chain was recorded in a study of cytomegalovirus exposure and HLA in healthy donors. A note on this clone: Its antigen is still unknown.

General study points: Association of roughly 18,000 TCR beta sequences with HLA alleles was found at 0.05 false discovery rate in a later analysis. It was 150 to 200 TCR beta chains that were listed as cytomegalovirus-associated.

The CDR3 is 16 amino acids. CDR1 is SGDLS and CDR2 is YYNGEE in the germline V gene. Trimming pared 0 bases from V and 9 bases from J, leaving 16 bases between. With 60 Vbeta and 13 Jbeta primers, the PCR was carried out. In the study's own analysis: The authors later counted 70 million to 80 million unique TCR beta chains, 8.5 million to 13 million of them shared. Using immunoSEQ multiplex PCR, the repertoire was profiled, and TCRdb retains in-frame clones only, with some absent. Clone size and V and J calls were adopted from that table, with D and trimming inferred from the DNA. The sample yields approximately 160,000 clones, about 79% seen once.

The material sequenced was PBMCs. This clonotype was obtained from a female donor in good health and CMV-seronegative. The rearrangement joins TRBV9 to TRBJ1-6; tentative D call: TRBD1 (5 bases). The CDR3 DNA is TGTGCCAGCAGCGTAGGGGCAGGGATCAATGGTTCACCCCTCCACTTT. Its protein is CASSVGAGINGSPLHF.